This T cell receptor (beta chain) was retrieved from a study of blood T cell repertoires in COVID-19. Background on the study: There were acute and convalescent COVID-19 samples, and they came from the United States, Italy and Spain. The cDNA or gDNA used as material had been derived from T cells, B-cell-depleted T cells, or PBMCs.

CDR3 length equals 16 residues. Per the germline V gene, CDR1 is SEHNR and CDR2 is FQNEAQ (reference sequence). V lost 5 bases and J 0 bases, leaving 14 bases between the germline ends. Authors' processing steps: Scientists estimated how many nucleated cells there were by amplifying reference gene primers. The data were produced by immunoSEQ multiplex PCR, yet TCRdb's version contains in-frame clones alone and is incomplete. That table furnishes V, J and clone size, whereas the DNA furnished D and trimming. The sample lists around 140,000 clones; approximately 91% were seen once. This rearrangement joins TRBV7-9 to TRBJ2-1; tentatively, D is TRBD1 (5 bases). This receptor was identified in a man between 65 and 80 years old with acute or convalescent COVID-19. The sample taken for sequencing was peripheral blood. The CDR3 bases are TGTGCCAGCAGCCCTATTTGGGGCGTCTCCTACAATGAGCAGTTCTTC. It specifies CASSPIWGVSYNEQFF.